Below are 29 T cell receptor beta chains sequenced from a single sample in a study of T cell responses to AZD1222 COVID-19 vaccine. The data were produced by immunoSEQ multiplex PCR, yet TCRdb's version contains in-frame clones alone and is incomplete. The sample shows 150,000 or so clones, roughly 93% of them seen only once. The input for sequencing was peripheral blood, taken 28 days after the second AZD1222 dose. These TCRs come from an adult who received the AZD1222 COVID-19 vaccine.

This sequence joins TRBV7-8 and TRBJ2-7; D call uncertain. CDR3 length: 13 amino acids. CDR1 and CDR2 from the germline V gene are SGHVS and FQNEAQ. V lost 0 bases and J 11 bases, leaving 14 bases between the germline ends. In DNA form, the CDR3 reads TGTGCCAGCAGCTTAGCGCATGAGACCCGGGAGTACTTC. As protein: CASSLAHETREYF.

The V call is TRBV20-1, the J call TRBJ1-4; no reliable D call. Germline V CDR1 and CDR2: DFQATT, SNEGSKA (reference sequence). This CDR3 comprises 11 residues. The ends were cut back, 6 bases at V and 8 bases at J, with 10 bases in the middle. The CDR3 DNA sequence: TGCAGTGCAGGTCCACGGGAAAAACTGTTTTTT. Translating it yields CSAGPREKLFF.

The V call is TRBV6-2 or TRBV6-3, the J call TRBJ2-1; 12 bases align to TRBD2. After removal of 6 bases from V and 7 bases from J, the junction contained 16 bases not matched to a gene. The CDR3 runs 18 residues. Germline assignment: CDR1 MNHEY and CDR2 SVGEGT. The CDR3 sequence: CASSLPRGASGRENEQFF. Written as DNA, the CDR3 is TGTGCCAGCAGCCTACCGAGGGGGGCTAGCGGGAGGGAAAATGAGCAGTTCTTC.

The chain joins TRBV28 to TRBJ2-1, with 7 bases lining up with TRBD1. CDR1 MDHEN and CDR2 SYDVKM come from the germline V gene. The V and J ends lost 2 bases and 7 bases, in that order; junction bases with no gene match: 2. This CDR3 region has 13 residues. Here the CDR3 reads CASSLDRANEQFF. In DNA, the CDR3 is TGTGCCAGCAGTTTAGACAGGGCAAATGAGCAGTTCTTC.

This clone came up a few times. The chain couples TRBV18 to TRBJ1-2; TRBD1 matches 9 bases. Per germline, CDR1 KGHSH and CDR2 LQKENI. Trimming cost V 0 bases and J 4 bases; bases outside gene matches: 6. The CDR3 spans 16 residues. CDR3 nucleotides: TGTGCCAGCTCACCACCAGGGACAGGGCCGGCCTATGGCTACACCTTC. It is translated as CASSPPGTGPAYGYTF.

The chain employs TRBV9 and TRBJ2-5; TRBD2 is a possible D gene (5 bases). V lost 2 bases and J lost 1, with 15 bases in between. Germline V CDR1 and CDR2: SGDLS, YYNGEE. This CDR3 is built from 16 residues. CDR3 sequence: CASSVTAGYSQETQYF. The CDR3, as DNA: TGTGCCAGCAGCGTCACGGCGGGCTACTCCCAAGAGACCCAGTACTTC.

This rearrangement joins TRBV15 to TRBJ1-5; perhaps TRBD1 as D (5 bases). CDR1 LNHNV and CDR2 YYDKDF come from the germline V gene (reference sequence). CDR3 length: 15 amino acids. The ends were cut back, 0 bases at V and 0 bases at J, with 6 bases in the middle. The CDR3 sequence is CATSRDGGSNQPQHF. The CDR3 coding sequence is TGTGCCACCAGCAGAGATGGGGGTAGCAATCAGCCCCAGCATTTT.

V usage is TRBV28 and J usage is TRBJ1-5; D not certain. The V gene's germline CDR1 is MDHEN and CDR2 SYDVKM. Trimming stripped 4 bases from V and 7 bases from J, with 11 bases between. This CDR3 is built from 13 residues. The CDR3 protein is CASSSRFGQPQHF. CDR3 nucleotides: TGTGCCAGCAGTTCAAGGTTTGGGCAGCCCCAGCATTTT.

The chain combines TRBV5-1 with TRBJ1-6; the D gene is possibly TRBD1 (5 bases). The germline V gene encodes CDR1 SGHRS and CDR2 YFSETQ. V was clipped by 2 bases and J by 5 bases, with 17 bases between them. The CDR3 spans 17 residues. The CDR3: CASSFTGQSLDNSPLHF. The CDR3, as DNA: TGCGCCAGCAGCTTCACGGGGCAGTCCCTTGATAATTCACCCCTCCACTTT. Complete variable domain (other parts from reference TRBV5-1 and TRBJ1-6): KAGVTQTPRYLIKTRGQQVTLSCSPISGHRSVSWYQQTPGQGLQFLFEYFSETQRNKGNFPGRFSGRQFSNSRSEMNVSTLELGDSALYLCASSFTGQSLDNSPLHFGNGTRLTVT.

The chain links TRBV3-1 (or the pseudogene TRBV3-2) to TRBJ1-1; D remains unclear. Germline CDR1 is LGHDT and CDR2 is YNNKEL (reference sequence). The V end lost 3 bases, the J end lost 2 bases, and 7 bases lay between the germline ends. This CDR3 spans 13 amino acids. CDR3 region: CASSHLENTEAFF. The DNA for the CDR3 is TGTGCCAGCAGCCATCTCGAAAACACTGAAGCTTTCTTT.

V is TRBV5-4 and J is TRBJ2-1, with TRBD1 identical over 8 bases. The CDR3 totals 17 residues. CDR1 is SGHNT, CDR2 YYREEE, per germline (reference sequence). V was pared by 1 base and J by 3 bases, with 9 bases of the junction left unmatched. CDR3 region: CASSLPLGQGHYNEQFF. The CDR3 bases are TGTGCCAGCAGCTTGCCCCTAGGACAGGGTCACTACAATGAGCAGTTCTTC.

The chain uses TRBV5-6 and TRBJ2-7; 8 nucleotides align to TRBD2. Germline lookup yields CDR1 SGHDT and CDR2 YYEEEE. The ends lost 4 bases at V and 4 bases at J; junction bases unmatched: 10. This CDR3 is 15 amino acids long. The CDR3 DNA reads as TGTGCCAGCAGCGCCCTTAGGAGCGGGGGATACGAGCAGTACTTC. Protein product: CASSALRSGGYEQYF.

This clone has just one count. This sequence joins TRBV3-1 (or the pseudogene TRBV3-2) and TRBJ2-3; no firm D call. Germline values: CDR1 LGHDT, CDR2 YNNKEL (reference sequence). There are 15 residues in the CDR3. Trimming left V 2 bases short and J 1 base short, with 10 bases between. CDR3 region: CASSQSAAGTDTQYF. The CDR3 DNA sequence: TGTGCCAGCAGCCAATCTGCGGCAGGCACAGATACGCAGTATTTT.

V and J are TRBV7-9 and TRBJ2-7; D might be TRBD1 or TRBD2, each matching 6 bases. The CDR3 consists of 15 residues. CDR1 and CDR2 from the germline V gene are SEHNR and FQNEAQ (reference sequence). The V and J ends lost 6 bases and 2 bases respectively, with 17 bases between them. Here the CDR3 DNA reads TGTGCCAGCAGGGGGGGCGCGGACAGAACCTACGAGCAGTACTTC. Translating gives CASRGGADRTYEQYF.

The chain employs TRBV5-4 and TRBJ2-3; TRBD2 matches 9 bases. V was clipped by 4 bases and J by 0 bases; unmatched bases: 3. Germline V gives CDR1 SGHNT, CDR2 YYREEE (reference sequence). The CDR3 runs 15 residues. CDR3: CASSPGLASTDTQYF. The CDR3 nucleotides are TGTGCCAGCAGCCCGGGACTAGCTAGCACAGATACGCAGTATTTT.

J is TRBJ1-5 and V is TRBV28; no reliable D call. The CDR3 length is 14 residues. Per the germline V gene, CDR1 is MDHEN and CDR2 is SYDVKM. The V end was cut by 10 bases, the J end by 0 bases, with 13 bases between. The CDR3 reads CATSRRGSNQPQHF. The CDR3 region has the DNA TGTGCCACCTCGAGGCGGGGTAGCAATCAGCCCCAGCATTTT.

This clone showed up just once. J is TRBJ1-3 and V is TRBV10-3, with unresolved D. Germline V gives CDR1 ENHRY, CDR2 SYGVKD. This CDR3 is built from 17 residues. V lost 4 bases and J 1 base, leaving 17 bases between the germline ends. CDR3 in amino acids: CAISVDDLRKSGNTIYF. The CDR3 region has the DNA TGTGCCATCAGTGTGGATGACCTAAGGAAGTCTGGAAACACCATATATTTT.

This chain's CDR3 is CAISNSGPKQGRYAGELFF. The DNA for the CDR3 is TGTGCCATCAGTAATTCAGGCCCCAAACAGGGGAGATATGCCGGGGAGCTGTTTTTT. The chain carries TRBV10-3 and TRBJ2-2, with TRBD1 matching 7 bases. Germline values: CDR1 ENHRY, CDR2 SYGVKD. There are 19 residues in the CDR3. V lost 5 bases, J lost 6 bases, and 21 bases stayed unmatched.

The sample holds one count of this clone. The gene calls are TRBV5-6 and TRBJ2-6, with D unclear. The germline V gene encodes CDR1 SGHDT and CDR2 YYEEEE. Between the trimmed V and J ends, which lost 1 base and 0 bases, there was a span of 8 bases. The CDR3 contains 16 residues. CDR3 loop: CASSLLEASGANVLTF. The CDR3 DNA reads TGTGCCAGCAGCTTGCTCGAAGCCTCTGGGGCCAACGTCCTGACTTTC.

This clone was detected only once. This chain links TRBV5-1 with TRBJ2-1, with 8 bases lining up with TRBD1. There are 16 residues in the CDR3. Germline CDR1 reads SGHRS; CDR2 reads YFSETQ. J gave up 3 bases and V 4 bases, and 9 bases lay outside the gene matches. The CDR3 DNA reads TGCGCCAGCAGCCCTTTGACAGGACAGGGCTACAATGAGCAGTTCTTC. Its translation is CASSPLTGQGYNEQFF.

J is TRBJ2-6 and V is TRBV14; TRBD2 is a possible D gene (6 bases). Germline V gene lookup returns CDR1 SGHDN and CDR2 FVKESK. Deletions cut 1 base from V and 6 bases from J, with 10 bases between. The length of the CDR3 is 15 residues. This CDR3 is CASSQVGGMANVLTF. CDR3 bases: TGTGCCAGCAGCCAAGTTGGAGGGATGGCCAACGTCCTGACTTTC.

This clone was recorded only once. V usage is TRBV11-2 and J usage is TRBJ2-7; D might be TRBD1 (6 bases). Deletions cut 5 bases from V and 1 base from J, with 12 bases between. The CDR3 spans 14 residues. Looked up from germline, CDR1 is SGHAT and CDR2 is FQNNGV. CDR3: CASSPRQVSYEQYF. In DNA form, the CDR3 reads TGTGCCAGCAGCCCGAGACAGGTTTCCTACGAGCAGTACTTC.

The gene calls are TRBV15 and TRBJ2-6; D not certain. The germline V gene encodes CDR1 LNHNV and CDR2 YYDKDF (reference sequence). V dropped 1 base and J dropped 0 bases, with 13 bases sitting between them. CDR3 length: 18 amino acids. The CDR3 region is CATSRGPALSSGANVLTF. In DNA form, the CDR3 reads TGTGCCACCAGCAGAGGGCCGGCGTTATCCTCTGGGGCCAACGTCCTGACTTTC.

Turning to this clone: The sample holds other DNA sequences that translate to the same CDR3. The gene calls are TRBV5-1 and TRBJ1-2; 9 nucleotides line up with TRBD1. Germline lookup yields CDR1 SGHRS and CDR2 YFSETQ. The J segment lost 2 bases and the V segment lost 0 bases, leaving 2 bases of the junction unmatched. The CDR3 spans 15 residues. The CDR3 spells CASSLGQGGNYGYTF. In DNA, the CDR3 is TGCGCCAGCAGCTTGGGACAGGGGGGGAACTATGGCTACACCTTC.

The chain uses TRBV9 and TRBJ2-2, with D possibly called TRBD1 or TRBD2 (5 bases each). CDR1 and CDR2 from the germline V gene are SGDLS and YYNGEE. The CDR3 runs 16 residues. The V and J ends lost 0 bases and 10 bases respectively, with 19 bases between them. This CDR3 is CASSVGSGGPREELFF. The CDR3 coding sequence is TGTGCCAGCAGCGTAGGCTCTGGGGGACCTCGAGAGGAGCTGTTTTTT.

This chain joins TRBV19 and TRBJ1-2; the match to TRBD1 covers 9 bases. Germline assignment: CDR1 LNHDA and CDR2 SQIVND (reference sequence). The CDR3 is 13 amino acids. V trimming: 5 bases; J trimming: 7 bases; junction bases outside the gene matches: 5. CDR3 protein: CASSPGTGSGYTF. The CDR3 coding sequence is TGTGCCAGTAGTCCCGGGACAGGGTCTGGCTACACCTTC.

The chain combines TRBV6-1 with TRBJ2-3; unclear D gene. Deletions cut 2 bases from V and 1 base from J, with 10 bases between. Looked up from germline, CDR1 is MNHNS and CDR2 is SASEGT. The CDR3 has 15 amino acids. CDR3 loop: CASSEFVGRTDTQYF. As DNA, the CDR3 is TGTGCCAGCAGTGAATTTGTAGGGCGCACAGATACGCAGTATTTT.

This clone showed up just once. The chain links TRBV2 to TRBJ1-3, with D uncertain. V lost 6 bases, J lost 4 bases, and 16 bases lay in between. This CDR3 has 15 amino acids. Germline V lookup: CDR1 SNHLY, CDR2 FYNNEI. CDR3 amino acids: CASSSPPGRGNTIYF. CDR3 coding DNA: TGTGCCAGCAGCTCCCCCCCCGGTAGGGGAAACACCATATATTTT.

The V gene is TRBV9, the J gene TRBJ2-1; a possible D gene is TRBD1 (6 bases). The germline gives CDR1 SGDLS, CDR2 YYNGEE. V lost 2 bases to trimming and J lost 5 bases, with 14 bases between them. This CDR3 has 15 amino acids. The CDR3 DNA sequence: TGTGCCAGCAGCGTGGACAGCGGAACACACAATGAGCAGTTCTTC. Its translation is CASSVDSGTHNEQFF.